Following are 19 T cell receptor beta chains from one sample sequenced in a study of T-cell memory formation after mild COVID-19. TCRdb reprocessed the 5' RACE reads via MiXCR and lists one record per CDR3 protein. The table has approximately 300,000 distinct CDR3 sequences, about a sixth seen once. Specimen: PBMCs or a T cell subset sorted from them (not recorded which). The source is a man younger than 35 who had mild COVID-19 (a few samples of this study predate the infection). Cell type and time point are not known.

This clonotype was detected ten times or more. The DNA of the CDR3 is TGTGCCAGCAGCTTAGCCGGACAGTTGAACACTGAAGCTTTCTTT. Protein product: CASSLAGQLNTEAFF. V and J are TRBV11-2 and TRBJ1-1; maybe TRBD1 (6 bases). Germline CDR1 and CDR2: SGHAT and FQNNGV. Between the trimmed V and J ends, which lost 1 base and 0 bases, there was a span of 9 bases. There are 15 residues in the CDR3.

In this sample, this clonotype turned up a few times. The rearrangement joins TRBV6-5 to TRBJ1-1; D perhaps matches TRBD1 (5 bases). Germline V lookup: CDR1 MNHEY, CDR2 SVGAGI. The CDR3 totals 13 residues. Trimming took off 2 bases at V and 4 bases at J, with 8 bases between the two ends. The CDR3 loop is CASSYGGATEAFF. The CDR3 DNA sequence: TGTGCCAGCAGTTACGGAGGGGCCACTGAAGCTTTCTTT.

V and J are TRBV7-9 and TRBJ1-2; 9 nucleotides align to TRBD1. This CDR3 has 14 amino acids. The germline V gene has CDR1 SEHNR and CDR2 FQNEAQ (reference sequence). V was pared by 1 base and J by 8 bases, with 5 bases of the junction left unmatched. DNA of the CDR3: TGTGCCAGCAGCTTAGGGACAGGGGAGTCGGGCTACACCTTC. It codes for CASSLGTGESGYTF.

This chain connects TRBV7-2 to TRBJ1-5, with 9 bases fitting TRBD1. CDR3 length: 14 residues. Trimming cost V 5 bases and J 7 bases; bases outside gene matches: 6. CDR1 is SGHTA and CDR2 is FQGNSA in the germline V gene. Here the CDR3 reads CASSPGTGFQPQHF. CDR3 nucleotide sequence: TGTGCCAGCAGCCCCGGGACAGGGTTCCAGCCCCAGCATTTT.

This clonotype was counted between two and nine times. The CDR3 spells CASSQGTGGSGPLRAAYGYTF. In nucleotides, the CDR3 is TGTGCCAGCAGCCAAGGGACAGGGGGAAGCGGACCCCTAAGGGCGGCGTATGGCTACACCTTC. The chain has TRBV7-9 and TRBJ1-2; 11 bases fit TRBD1. In germline, CDR1 is SEHNR, CDR2 FQNEAQ (reference sequence). The V and J ends lost 5 bases and 5 bases, in that order; junction bases with no gene match: 25. The CDR3 consists of 21 residues.

V gene TRBV12-3 or TRBV12-4 combines with J gene TRBJ1-1; D call uncertain. The V and J ends lost 2 bases and 7 bases respectively, with 11 bases between them. This CDR3 region has 13 residues. The chain's CDR3 is CASSLSGGYEAFF. The CDR3 region has the DNA TGTGCCAGCAGTTTATCGGGCGGATATGAAGCTTTCTTT.

This clonotype was seen only a few times. This chain connects TRBV27 to TRBJ2-1; D gene unclear. This CDR3 has 16 amino acids. Germline CDR1 and CDR2: MNHEY and SMNVEV (reference sequence). The V end was cut by 6 bases, the J end by 3 bases, with 18 bases between. The DNA of the CDR3 is TGTGCCAGCAGCAGTCACAGTGTAATCAGCTACAATGAGCAGTTCTTC. This encodes CASSSHSVISYNEQFF.

This clonotype showed up just a few times. J is TRBJ2-3 and V is TRBV4-3; 8 bases line up with TRBD2. Germline-derived CDR1 and CDR2 are LGHNA and YSLEER. J gave up 4 bases and V 6 bases, and 12 bases lay outside the gene matches. This CDR3 is built from 16 residues. The CDR3 loop is CASSPRRGARPDTQYF. Written as DNA, the CDR3 is TGCGCCAGCAGTCCCAGGCGGGGGGCCAGGCCAGATACGCAGTATTTT.

The V gene is TRBV3-1, the J gene TRBJ2-5, with a tentative D call TRBD2 (6 bases). Trimming removed 3 bases from V and 5 bases from J, with 13 bases in between. The CDR3 is made up of 14 amino acids. Per the germline V gene, CDR1 is LGHDT and CDR2 is YNNKEL (reference sequence). CDR3 sequence: CASSQGLLRETQYF. The CDR3 DNA reads TGTGCCAGCAGCCAGGGACTCCTGCGGGAGACCCAGTACTTC.

The V call is TRBV6-6, the J call TRBJ2-1; D possibly uses TRBD1 or TRBD2 (5 bases each). Germline V gene sequence: CDR1 MNHNY, CDR2 SVGAGI (reference sequence). V gave up 5 bases and J gave up 0 bases, with 20 bases separating them. This CDR3 spans 18 amino acids. The CDR3 here is CASSPKHPGLSSYNEQFF. DNA of the CDR3: TGTGCCAGCAGTCCTAAGCACCCGGGGCTCAGCTCCTACAATGAGCAGTTCTTC.

This clonotype was picked up a small number of times. This chain links TRBV7-9 with TRBJ1-1; D is perhaps TRBD1 (5 bases). CDR3 length: 14 residues. Germline lookup yields CDR1 SEHNR and CDR2 FQNEAQ (reference sequence). V was pared by 5 bases and J by 2 bases, with 12 bases between. CDR3 region: CASSQIGANTEAFF. CDR3 sequence (DNA): TGTGCCAGCAGCCAGATTGGGGCCAACACTGAAGCTTTCTTT.

The chain combines TRBV7-6 with TRBJ2-2, with 11 nucleotides matching TRBD1. Germline CDR1 reads SGHVS; CDR2 reads FNYEAQ. With V trimmed by 5 bases and J by 7 bases, 3 bases remained unmatched. The CDR3 consists of 14 residues. DNA of the CDR3: TGTGCCAGCAGCCGGACAGGGGGCATCGGGGAGCTGTTTTTT. This translates into CASSRTGGIGELFF. Using reference TRBV7-6 and TRBJ2-2 for the parts outside the CDR3, the full variable domain is GAGVSQSPRYKVTKRGQDVALRCDPISGHVSLYWYRQALGQGPEFLTYFNYEAQQDKSGLPNDRFSAERPEGSISTLTIQRTEQRDSAMYRCASSRTGGIGELFFGEGSRLTVL.

This chain uses TRBV20-1 with TRBJ2-7; TRBD1 matches 10 bases. V dropped 2 bases and J dropped 2; count of bases not matched to a gene: 6. Germline V lookup: CDR1 DFQATT, CDR2 SNEGSKA (reference sequence). The CDR3 contains 15 residues. CDR3 loop: CSARIGQGVTYEQYF. CDR3 in DNA: TGCAGTGCTAGAATTGGACAGGGGGTAACCTACGAGCAGTACTTC.

V and J are TRBV7-8 and TRBJ2-1, with TRBD1 matching 7 bases. CDR1 and CDR2 (germline): SGHVS, FQNEAQ. V trimming: 5 bases; J trimming: 4 bases; junction bases outside the gene matches: 8. CDR3 length equals 15 residues. The CDR3 DNA sequence: TGTGCCAGCAGCCGAAGGACAGGAAGATACAATGAGCAGTTCTTC. It specifies CASSRRTGRYNEQFF. The full variable domain, in which reference TRBV7-8 and TRBJ2-1 provide the parts outside the CDR3, is GAGVSQSPRYKVAKRGQDVALRCDPISGHVSLFWYQQALGQGPEFLTYFQNEAQLDKSGLPSDRFFAERPEGSVSTLKIQRTQQEDSAVYLCASSRRTGRYNEQFFGPGTRLTVL.

In DNA, the CDR3 is TGTGCCAGCAGACTCGCTAGGGCGACCCAGTACTTC. Translated: CASRLARATQYF. The chain employs TRBV6-2 or TRBV6-3 and TRBJ2-5; D remains unclear. V lost 6 bases, J lost 7 bases, and 12 bases lay in between. The length of the CDR3 is 12 residues. Germline-derived CDR1 and CDR2 are MNHEY and SVGEGT.

This clonotype showed up many times. The chain uses TRBV4-1 and TRBJ1-2, with 8 bases matching TRBD1. V was clipped by 6 bases and J by 4 bases; unmatched bases: 19. Germline assignment: CDR1 MGHRA and CDR2 YSYEKL. There are 18 residues in the CDR3. CDR3 nucleotide sequence: TGCGCCAGCAGGGCAGGAGTCTGGGACAGGTTCTCGAGCTATGGCTACACCTTC. Translation: CASRAGVWDRFSSYGYTF.

The chain has TRBV2 and TRBJ1-1; D gene uncertain. This CDR3 has 11 amino acids. V was pared by 7 bases and J by 2 bases, with 5 bases between. Germline V CDR1 and CDR2: SNHLY, FYNNEI. This CDR3 reads CASNSNTEAFF. The DNA of the CDR3 is TGTGCCAGCAACAGTAACACTGAAGCTTTCTTT.

CDR3 sequence: CASSLYRGDYEQYF. The DNA of the CDR3 is TGTGCCAGCAGCTTGTACCGTGGGGACTACGAGCAGTACTTC. The chain employs TRBV5-6 and TRBJ2-7; D gene unclear. The germline V and J ends were trimmed by 1 base and 3 bases, with 11 bases remaining between them. CDR1 is SGHDT, CDR2 YYEEEE, per germline. The CDR3 is 14 residues long.

This clonotype turned up a few times. V is TRBV12-3 or TRBV12-4 and J is TRBJ1-5; 8 bases line up with TRBD1. J lost 13 bases, V lost 4 bases, and 15 bases had no gene match. This CDR3 region has 15 residues. This CDR3 is CASSSAGQGGGRQHF. CDR3 in DNA: TGTGCCAGCAGTTCCGCTGGACAGGGCGGAGGGCGGCAGCATTTT.